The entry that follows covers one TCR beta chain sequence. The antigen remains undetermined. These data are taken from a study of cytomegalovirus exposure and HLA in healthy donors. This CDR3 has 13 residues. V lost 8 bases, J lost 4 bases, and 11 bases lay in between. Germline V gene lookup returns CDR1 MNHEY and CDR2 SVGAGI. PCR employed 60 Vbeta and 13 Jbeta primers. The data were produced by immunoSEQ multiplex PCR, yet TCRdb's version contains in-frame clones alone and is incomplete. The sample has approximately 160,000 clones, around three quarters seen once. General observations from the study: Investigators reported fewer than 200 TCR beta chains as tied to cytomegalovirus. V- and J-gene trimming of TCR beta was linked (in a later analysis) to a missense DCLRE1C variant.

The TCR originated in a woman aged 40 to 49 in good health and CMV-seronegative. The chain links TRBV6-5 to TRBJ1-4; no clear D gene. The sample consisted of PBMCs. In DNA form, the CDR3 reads TGTGCCAGCCGATACGGTCTTAATGAAAAACTGTTTTTT. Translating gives CASRYGLNEKLFF.